This T cell receptor (beta chain) was documented in a study of PD-1 blockade in mismatch repair-deficient tumors. Three pembrolizumab responders had their TCRs sequenced. Repertoires were generated with immunoSEQ multiplex PCR, while TCRdb's copy carries only in-frame clones and drops some. This table has roughly 70,000 clones, approximately 78% appearing once. The CDR3 loop spans 13 amino acids. Germline V lookup: CDR1 MGHRA, CDR2 YSYEKL. Trimming took off 4 bases at V and 2 bases at J, with 8 bases between the two ends. To note about this clone: Its cognate antigen is unknown.

The study's findings and limits: Tumor-resident clones, often absent from pretreatment blood, expanded after pembrolizumab and then contracted.

The material sequenced was peripheral blood, taken 2 weeks after starting pembrolizumab. The source of this sequence is an adult with mismatch repair-deficient cancer. V gene TRBV4-1 combines with J gene TRBJ1-1; D not resolved. The CDR3 sequence: CASSLHSNTEAFF. The CDR3 bases are TGCGCCAGCAGCCTCCACAGCAACACTGAAGCTTTCTTT.